One and the same sample provided the 26 T cell receptor beta chains below, sequenced in a study of T-cell memory formation after mild COVID-19. TCRdb itself ran the 5' RACE reads through MiXCR, one entry per CDR3 protein. The repertoire includes about 110,000 distinct CDR3 sequences, approximately 15% of them detected once, and 30% to 45% sits in the top ten. What was sequenced was PBMCs or a T cell subset sorted from them (not recorded which). All receptors derive from a young man who had mild COVID-19 (a few samples of this study predate the infection). Cell type and time point are not known.

This clonotype has only a few counts. The CDR3 nucleotides are TGTGCCAGCAGTTGGACCTGGAGAGGGGGGGAATACAATGAGCAGTTCTTC. Protein sequence: CASSWTWRGGEYNEQFF. The rearrangement links TRBV12-3 or TRBV12-4 to TRBJ2-1, with D possibly matching TRBD2 (7 bases). The V gene lost 4 bases and the J gene lost 4 bases, with 20 bases spanning the gap. This CDR3 spans 17 amino acids.

The genes are TRBV7-2 and TRBJ2-1, with D perhaps matching TRBD1 or TRBD2 (6 bases each). There are 13 residues in the CDR3. Trimming removed 1 base at V and 10 bases at J, with 11 bases between. From germline, CDR1 is SGHTA and CDR2 FQGNSA. CDR3 sequence: CASSLVGGREQFF. The CDR3, as DNA: TGTGCCAGCAGCTTAGTGGGGGGCAGGGAGCAGTTCTTC. The variable domain in full, completed from reference TRBV7-2 and TRBJ2-1, reads GAGVSQSPSNKVTEKGKDVELRCDPISGHTALYWYRQSLGQGLEFLIYFQGNSAPDKSGLPSDRFSAERTGGSVSTLTIQRTQQEDSAVYLCASSLVGGREQFFGPGTRLTVL.

This clonotype was seen a few times. This rearrangement joins TRBV15 to TRBJ1-5; the D is unclear. The germline V gene encodes CDR1 LNHNV and CDR2 YYDKDF (reference sequence). The CDR3 sequence is 17 residues long. Trimming took 3 bases from V and 0 from J, leaving 15 bases between them. In nucleotides, the CDR3 is TGTGCCACCAGCAGGACACACGACGCCTATAGCAATCAGCCCCAGCATTTT. This encodes CATSRTHDAYSNQPQHF.

This chain uses TRBV29-1 with TRBJ2-2; no clear D. Germline V gene lookup returns CDR1 SQVTM and CDR2 ANQGSEA. Trimming cost V 1 base and J 2 bases, with 5 bases left between them. The CDR3 extends over 13 amino acids. Here the CDR3 DNA reads TGCAGCGTTGAAGCGGTTAACACCGGGGAGCTGTTTTTT. Translation gives CSVEAVNTGELFF.

The chain employs TRBV4-3 and TRBJ1-1; D possibly corresponds to TRBD1 (5 bases). Trimming took 2 bases from V and 8 from J, leaving 12 bases between them. The CDR3 is 13 residues long. Germline assignment: CDR1 LGHNA and CDR2 YSLEER. The DNA for the CDR3 is TGCGCCAGCAGCCAACCCGGGGGTGCCGAAGCTTTCTTT. Amino acids: CASSQPGGAEAFF.

This clonotype was detected only a few times. The chain employs TRBV6-2 or TRBV6-3 and TRBJ2-7; 12 bases are a match to TRBD1. Germline CDR1 and CDR2: MNHEY and SVGEGT. The CDR3 loop spans 14 amino acids. V shed 2 bases and J 5 bases; nucleotides not matched to a gene: 1. The CDR3 DNA reads TGTGCCAGCAGTTACGGGACAGGGGGCCACGAGCAGTACGTC. Its protein product is CASSYGTGGHEQYV.

The chain couples TRBV29-1 to TRBJ2-7; D call uncertain. This CDR3 comprises 14 residues. CDR1 SQVTM and CDR2 ANQGSEA come from the germline V gene. The germline V and J ends were trimmed by 1 base and 2 bases, with 12 bases remaining between them. CDR3 amino acids: CSVEATGTTYEQYF. The CDR3 nucleotides read TGCAGCGTTGAAGCGACGGGTACCACCTACGAGCAGTACTTC.

CDR3 amino acids: CASSFWTGSSSYEQYV. The CDR3 coding sequence is TGTGCCAGCAGCTTCTGGACAGGGTCAAGCTCCTACGAGCAGTACGTC. The V and J genes are TRBV5-5 and TRBJ2-7; 8 nucleotides agree with TRBD1. V gave up 2 bases and J gave up 0 bases; unmatched junction bases: 7. The CDR3 is 16 amino acids. The germline CDR1 and CDR2 sequences are SGHKS and YYEKEE (reference sequence).

In regard to this clonotype: The junction differs from germline at one of its ends, possibly a read error. For the CDR3, the DNA is TGCGCCAGCAGCCTCGAGAGGGGAACTGGGGCCAGCGTCCTGACTTTC. This encodes CASSLERGTGASVLTF. The chain is built from TRBV4-3 and TRBJ2-6; D assignment may be TRBD1 or TRBD2 (5 bases each). Germline assignment: CDR1 LGHNA and CDR2 YSLEER. This CDR3 has 16 residues.

This clonotype was picked up a small number of times. CDR3 protein: CASSPDPDTQYF. CDR3 bases: TGTGCCAGCAGCCCGGACCCAGATACGCAGTATTTT. V is TRBV9 and J is TRBJ2-3; D gene ambiguous. Trimming removed 4 bases from V and 4 bases from J, with 7 bases in between. Germline V lookup: CDR1 SGDLS, CDR2 YYNGEE. The CDR3 spans 12 residues.

Many counts were recorded for this clonotype. This chain uses TRBV4-3 with TRBJ2-3; 7 nucleotides agree with TRBD2. V was pared by 0 bases and J by 0 bases, with 0 bases of the junction left unmatched. This CDR3 spans 15 amino acids. Germline V gene data show CDR1 as LGHNA and CDR2 as YSLEER. The CDR3 DNA follows: TGCGCCAGCAGCCAAGAGGGGGGGAGCACAGATACGCAGTATTTT. Translated, it gives CASSQEGGSTDTQYF.

The chain combines TRBV7-2 with TRBJ2-5; 9 bases match TRBD1. The V gene's germline CDR1 is SGHTA and CDR2 FQGNSA. Losses at the gene ends were 3 bases for V and 7 bases for J; bases not matched to a gene: 12. The length of the CDR3 is 16 residues. The CDR3: CASSFNFLGQGSTQYF. In nucleotides, the CDR3 is TGTGCCAGCAGCTTTAACTTCCTGGGACAGGGATCGACCCAGTACTTC. Full variable domain (outside the CDR3, taken from reference TRBV7-2 and TRBJ2-5): GAGVSQSPSNKVTEKGKDVELRCDPISGHTALYWYRQSLGQGLEFLIYFQGNSAPDKSGLPSDRFSAERTGGSVSTLTIQRTQQEDSAVYLCASSFNFLGQGSTQYFGPGTRLLVL.

In this sample, this clonotype turned up a few times. The genes are TRBV7-9 and TRBJ1-1; no clear D. The CDR3 extends over 15 amino acids. Trimming removed 6 bases from V and 1 base from J, with 15 bases in between. The germline gives CDR1 SEHNR, CDR2 FQNEAQ (reference sequence). The CDR3 loop is CASSLPIRGNTEAFF. The CDR3 region has the DNA TGTGCCAGCAGTTTACCCATCCGTGGGAACACTGAAGCTTTCTTT.

This clonotype has just a few counts. This chain uses TRBV7-3 with TRBJ2-3; no reliable D call. The germline V and J ends were trimmed by 10 bases and 6 bases, with 8 bases remaining between them. Looked up from germline, CDR1 is SGHTA and CDR2 is FQGTGA. The CDR3 covers 10 residues. CDR3 protein: CATPQDTQYF. CDR3 DNA sequence: TGTGCCACCCCACAGGATACGCAGTATTTT.

This chain uses TRBV6-6 with TRBJ2-5; TRBD2 aligns across 12 bases. Germline V gene lookup returns CDR1 MNHNY and CDR2 SVGAGI (reference sequence). J gave up 10 bases and V 6 bases, and 12 bases lay outside the gene matches. The CDR3 has 15 amino acids. CDR3 DNA sequence: TGTGCCAGCAGCCTGACTAGCGGGGGCAGCCGGGGCCAGTACTTC. As protein: CASSLTSGGSRGQYF.

This clonotype was counted a single time. The V and J genes are TRBV6-2 or TRBV6-3 and TRBJ1-1, with unresolved D. V was shortened by 2 bases and J by 0 bases, with 10 bases between the two germline ends. This CDR3 spans 15 amino acids. Germline-derived CDR1 and CDR2 are MNHEY and SVGEGT. The DNA for the CDR3 is TGTGCCAGCAGTTACGCCCCGGAGCTGAACACTGAAGCTTTCTTT. Its protein is CASSYAPELNTEAFF.

The V gene is TRBV5-5, the J gene TRBJ2-3; TRBD2 agrees at 11 bases. Germline CDR1 is SGHKS and CDR2 is YYEKEE (reference sequence). This CDR3 comprises 15 residues. With 4 bases clipped from V and 3 bases from J, the junction kept 4 bases outside the gene matches. CDR3 region: CASSPRTSGTDTQYF. CDR3 DNA: TGTGCCAGCAGCCCCAGGACTAGCGGGACAGATACGCAGTATTTT.

V usage is TRBV29-1 and J usage is TRBJ2-3; D call uncertain. This CDR3 is 14 amino acids long. From germline, CDR1 is SQVTM and CDR2 ANQGSEA. Trimming left V 3 bases short and J 0 bases short, with 10 bases between. CDR3 sequence (DNA): TGCAGCGTTGATTCAGACCCTAGCACAGATACGCAGTATTTT. The encoded protein is CSVDSDPSTDTQYF.

This clonotype came up many times. The genes are TRBV20-1 and TRBJ2-4, with TRBD1 identical over 8 bases. Germline CDR1 and CDR2: DFQATT and SNEGSKA (reference sequence). The junction had 4 bases not matched to a gene; V was cut back by 6 bases and J by 3 bases. This CDR3 has 13 amino acids. The CDR3 nucleotides are TGCAGTGCGGACAGGGTGGACAAAAACATTCAGTACTTC. Residues: CSADRVDKNIQYF.

Only a few counts were recorded for this clonotype. The chain uses TRBV23-1 and TRBJ2-1; TRBD1 matches 10 bases. TRBV23-1 is marked as an open reading frame, function uncertain. Trimming at V came to 6 bases and at J to 5 bases, leaving 4 bases not matched to a gene. This CDR3 has 14 residues. CDR3 sequence: CASRTGTGDNEQFF. The CDR3 region has the DNA TGCGCCAGCAGAACCGGGACAGGGGACAATGAGCAGTTCTTC.

This clonotype occurred many times. The chain employs TRBV4-3 and TRBJ2-1; 7 bases align to TRBD2. Germline lookup yields CDR1 LGHNA and CDR2 YSLEER. The CDR3 has 15 residues. The junction had 5 bases not matched to a gene; V was cut back by 0 bases and J by 6 bases. For the CDR3, the DNA is TGCGCCAGCAGCCAAGATAGGAGGGAGGGCAATGAGCAGTTCTTC. Its translation is CASSQDRREGNEQFF.

V is TRBV4-1 and J is TRBJ1-5; D perhaps matches TRBD1 (6 bases). The CDR3 runs to 16 residues. The V gene lost 1 base and the J gene lost 7 bases, with 17 bases spanning the gap. Germline V gene sequence: CDR1 MGHRA, CDR2 YSYEKL. In nucleotides, the CDR3 is TGCGCCAGCAGCCAAGGGGGGGGTGAGGGGGAGCAGCCCCAGCATTTT. Translation gives CASSQGGGEGEQPQHF.

This chain joins TRBV20-1 and TRBJ2-1; D is perhaps TRBD1 (5 bases). This CDR3 region has 12 residues. V shed 3 bases and J shed 4 bases, with 7 bases lying between them. Germline CDR1 is DFQATT and CDR2 is SNEGSKA (reference sequence). The CDR3 DNA sequence: TGCAGTGCTAGGCAGGGTTACAATGAGCAGTTCTTC. Its translation is CSARQGYNEQFF.

The chain links TRBV7-8 to TRBJ2-1; D is ambiguous. The CDR3 runs to 15 residues. Germline assignment: CDR1 SGHVS and CDR2 FQNEAQ. Trimming stripped 5 bases from V and 3 bases from J, with 14 bases between. CDR3 coding DNA: TGTGCCAGCAGCCACGGTACGGATAACTACAATGAGCAGTTCTTC. Protein: CASSHGTDNYNEQFF.

The V and J genes are TRBV4-1 and TRBJ2-1; weak D call: TRBD2 (7 bases). Per germline, CDR1 MGHRA and CDR2 YSYEKL. V lost 6 bases and J 9 bases, leaving 12 bases between the germline ends. The CDR3 is 12 amino acids. In DNA, the CDR3 is TGCGCCAGCAGAAGGGGGGGCAGTGAGCAGTTCTTC. Translated: CASRRGGSEQFF.

This chain uses TRBV15 with TRBJ1-6, with D uncertain. The germline V gene has CDR1 LNHNV and CDR2 YYDKDF (reference sequence). CDR3 length equals 14 residues. V lost 3 bases, J lost 9 bases, and 12 bases lay in between. CDR3 protein: CATSSQDATSPLHF. The DNA for the CDR3 is TGTGCCACCAGCAGCCAGGACGCCACTTCACCCCTCCACTTT. The full variable domain, in which reference TRBV15 and TRBJ1-6 provide the parts outside the CDR3, is DAMVIQNPRYQVTQFGKPVTLSCSQTLNHNVMYWYQQKSSQAPKLLFHYYDKDFNNEADTPDNFQSRRPNTSFCFLDIRSPGLGDTAMYLCATSSQDATSPLHFGNGTRLTVT.